This entry features one T cell receptor beta chain sequence. Its antigen is still unknown. Profiled with immunoSEQ multiplex PCR; TCRdb holds only in-frame clones, not every one. Of 250,000 to 300,000 clones listed, almost 95% are singletons. Looked up from germline, CDR1 is LNHDA and CDR2 is SQIVND (reference sequence). Trimming took off 5 bases at V and 5 bases at J, with 15 bases between the two ends. This CDR3 has 14 residues. These data belong to a study of T cell responses to AZD1222 COVID-19 vaccine. Points from the study as a whole: Recipients of two AZD1222 doses showed rising Spike-specific TCR breadth and depth. Among AZD1222 vaccinees, only 5 to 7 were seropositive at baseline.

This sequence originates from an adult who received the AZD1222 COVID-19 vaccine. The V and J genes are TRBV19 and TRBJ1-1, with D possibly matching TRBD1 (5 bases). Material: peripheral blood, obtained 28 days after the second AZD1222 dose. The CDR3 DNA follows: TGTGCCAGTAGTTGGGGGACCCCGGGGACTGAAGCTTTCTTT. As protein: CASSWGTPGTEAFF.